A single sample is the source of the 10 T cell receptor beta chains below, sequenced in a study of human T cells and chemical hapten exposure. Time point reported: patch test 2, 6 weeks after DPC sensitization. The treatment was: therapeutic diphenylcyclopropenone sensitization with weekly scalp DPC. TCRdb analysed the RACE reads with MiXCR anew, one entry per CDR3 protein. The sample lists 140,000 or so distinct CDR3 sequences, 10% to 15% occurring once. The starting material was whole blood, obtained in connection with sensitization to the hapten diphenylcyclopropenone (DPC). The receptors stem from a woman aged 50 to 60 with alopecia areata. Some clones in this sample may be carry-over from other donors' samples.

This clonotype has at least ten counts. This rearrangement joins TRBV5-4 to TRBJ2-3; D is possibly TRBD1 or TRBD2 (6 bases each). There are 13 residues in the CDR3. CDR1 is SGHNT and CDR2 is YYREEE in the germline V gene (reference sequence). Trimming pared 3 bases from V and 6 bases from J, leaving 11 bases between. The CDR3 nucleotides are TGTGCCAGCAGCTGGGGGGCGGGGGATACGCAGTATTTT. Its protein product is CASSWGAGDTQYF. Complete variable domain (other parts from reference TRBV5-4 and TRBJ2-3): ETGVTQSPTHLIKTRGQQVTLRCSSQSGHNTVSWYQQALGQGPQFIFQYYREEENGRGNFPPRFSGLQFPNYSSELNVNALELDDSALYLCASSWGAGDTQYFGPGTRLTVL.

The table lists this clonotype with many counts. The chain is built from TRBV9 and TRBJ2-7; 7 bases are a match to TRBD2. The CDR3 totals 17 residues. V was clipped by 0 bases and J by 4 bases; unmatched bases: 13. Germline CDR1 reads SGDLS; CDR2 reads YYNGEE. The CDR3, as DNA: TGTGCCAGCAGCGTAGAGCCAACCGGCGGGGGTCCGTACGAGCAGTACTTC. It encodes CASSVEPTGGGPYEQYF.

The J gene is TRBJ1-5, the V gene TRBV9, with TRBD1 identical over 7 bases. Trimming removed 0 bases from V and 2 bases from J; junction bases left unmatched: 11. The CDR3 contains 18 residues. Germline V lookup: CDR1 SGDLS, CDR2 YYNGEE. CDR3 nucleotides: TGTGCCAGCAGCGTAGCAATACAGGGGACTACTGGCAATCAGCCCCAGCATTTT. Its translation: CASSVAIQGTTGNQPQHF.

The CDR3 bases are TGTGCCAGCAGCCAAGGAGGCGGTCCAAACTATGGCTACACCTTC. The encoded protein is CASSQGGGPNYGYTF. The chain recombines TRBV14 with TRBJ1-2, with D uncertain. The CDR3 is made up of 15 amino acids. Trimming removed 1 base from V and 2 bases from J, with 11 bases in between. Germline V lookup: CDR1 SGHDN, CDR2 FVKESK. Combining the CDR3 with reference TRBV14 and TRBJ1-2 gives the whole variable domain EAGVTQFPSHSVIEKGQTVTLRCDPISGHDNLYWYRRVMGKEIKFLLHFVKESKQDESGMPNNRFLAERTGGTYSTLKVQPAELEDSGVYFCASSQGGGPNYGYTFGSGTRLTVV.

CDR3 bases: TGTGCCAGCAGCATCTCGACTCAAAGTGCAGATACGCAGTATTTT. Its translation is CASSISTQSADTQYF. This chain joins TRBV9 and TRBJ2-3; D unclear. V lost 4 bases and J lost 4, with 16 bases in between. The germline V gene has CDR1 SGDLS and CDR2 YYNGEE. The CDR3 covers 15 residues.

This clonotype occurred once. V and J are TRBV11-1 and TRBJ2-1; 7 bases line up with TRBD2. CDR3 length: 15 amino acids. Trimming removed 2 bases from V and 5 bases from J; junction bases left unmatched: 6. The germline CDR1 and CDR2 sequences are SGHAT and FQDESV (reference sequence). The CDR3 spells CASSLRSSGHNEQFF. CDR3 sequence (DNA): TGTGCCAGCAGCTTAAGGTCTAGCGGCCACAATGAGCAGTTCTTC.

The V gene is TRBV10-3, the J gene TRBJ2-5; no reliable D call. V lost 2 bases and J lost 5, with 9 bases in between. In germline, CDR1 is ENHRY, CDR2 SYGVKD. The CDR3 runs to 13 residues. CDR3 DNA: TGTGCCATCAGTGAGATGGGGTGGGAGACCCAGTACTTC. Its translation: CAISEMGWETQYF.

The chain couples TRBV12-3 or TRBV12-4 to TRBJ2-1, with 16 bases aligning to TRBD2. V lost 7 bases, J lost 3 bases, and 9 bases stayed unmatched. The CDR3 sequence is 18 residues long. The CDR3 DNA sequence: TGTGCCAGCACCCCCCCGGGACTAGCGGGGGGGCTCTACAATGAGCAGTTCTTC. Protein sequence: CASTPPGLAGGLYNEQFF.

This clonotype was detected only a few times. The rearrangement links TRBV5-1 to TRBJ2-1; a possible D gene is TRBD2 (5 bases). This CDR3 has 13 amino acids. The germline V gene has CDR1 SGHRS and CDR2 YFSETQ. The germline V and J ends were trimmed by 6 bases and 7 bases, with 14 bases remaining between them. DNA of the CDR3: TGCGCCAGCACCCTTGCGGGCGGGAATGAGCAGTTCTTC. This translates into CASTLAGGNEQFF.

This chain joins TRBV29-1 and TRBJ2-2, with a possible D match to TRBD1 (6 bases). CDR3 size: 13 residues. V lost 4 bases and J 6 bases, leaving 12 bases between the germline ends. The V gene's germline CDR1 is SQVTM and CDR2 ANQGSEA. In nucleotides, the CDR3 is TGCAGCGTTGGGGGGCTCCAGGCCGGGGAGCTGTTTTTT. Translating it yields CSVGGLQAGELFF.